These 25 T cell receptor beta chains share one sample of origin, sequenced in a study of blood T cell repertoires in COVID-19. Here immunoSEQ multiplex PCR was the method, and the copy in TCRdb shows in-frame clones only, minus some. The sample shows 250,000 or so clones, roughly 88% of them seen only once. Sequenced sample: peripheral blood. The receptors were sampled from a young woman with COVID-19, enrolled during active disease.

The V and J genes are TRBV20-1 and TRBJ2-5; D unresolved. V was cut by 2 bases and J by 5 bases, with 3 bases left in between. Per germline, CDR1 DFQATT and CDR2 SNEGSKA (reference sequence). The CDR3 is made up of 10 amino acids. CDR3: CSARSETQYF. The CDR3 DNA reads as TGCAGTGCTAGATCGGAGACCCAGTACTTC.

This clone was found once. The V call is TRBV7-7, the J call TRBJ2-7; possibly TRBD2 for D (5 bases). This CDR3 region has 14 residues. The germline V gene encodes CDR1 SSHAT and CDR2 FNYEAQ (reference sequence). The CDR3 DNA sequence: TGTGCTTCACCAAGTCGTACTAGCTCCTACGAGCAGTACGTC. The encoded protein is CASPSRTSSYEQYV.

This chain joins TRBV24-1 and TRBJ2-3, with TRBD2 matching 10 bases. The trim removed 4 bases at V and 0 bases at J, leaving 6 bases unmatched. The CDR3 runs 17 residues. CDR1 is KGHDR, CDR2 SFDVKD, per germline. The CDR3 sequence is CATSEGLADSSTDTQYF. In nucleotides, the CDR3 is TGTGCCACCAGTGAAGGACTAGCGGATTCTAGCACAGATACGCAGTATTTT.

This chain connects TRBV11-3 to TRBJ2-3; D possibly corresponds to TRBD2 (5 bases). The CDR3 length is 14 residues. The V end lost 1 base, the J end lost 2 bases, and 7 bases lay between the germline ends. Germline CDR1 SGHNT, CDR2 YENEEA. The CDR3 loop reads CASSLGGLTDTQYF. The CDR3 DNA is TGTGCCAGCAGCTTAGGAGGACTCACAGATACGCAGTATTTT.

This clone appeared a few times. The V call is TRBV10-1, the J call TRBJ2-2; perhaps TRBD1 as D (7 bases). The CDR3 has 19 amino acids. The V gene lost 4 bases and the J gene lost 1 base, with 22 bases spanning the gap. Germline-derived CDR1 and CDR2 are WNHNN and SYGVQD (reference sequence). This chain's CDR3 is CASSGNQGQFSGNTGELFF. In DNA, the CDR3 is TGCGCCAGCAGTGGAAACCAGGGACAGTTTAGCGGGAACACCGGGGAGCTGTTTTTT.

This clone was detected only once. The V call is TRBV2, the J call TRBJ2-3; 8 positions match TRBD1. The V gene end was trimmed by 10 bases and the J gene end by 6 bases; junction bases not matched to a gene: 3. The CDR3 extends over 11 amino acids. Germline V gene data show CDR1 as SNHLY and CDR2 as FYNNEI. The CDR3 reads CATRQGDTQYF. The CDR3 nucleotides are TGTGCCACCCGACAGGGGGATACGCAGTATTTT.

The V call is TRBV11-1, the J call TRBJ2-6; D gene uncertain. Per germline, CDR1 SGHAT and CDR2 FQDESV (reference sequence). V lost 5 bases to trimming and J lost 0 bases, with 8 bases between them. CDR3 size: 15 residues. CDR3 loop: CASSPPLSGANVLTF. The CDR3 coding sequence is TGTGCCAGCAGCCCCCCCCTCTCTGGGGCCAACGTCCTGACTTTC.

The genes are TRBV5-1 and TRBJ1-2; unclear D gene. The CDR3 sequence is 15 residues long. Germline loops: CDR1 SGHRS, CDR2 YFSETQ. V lost 0 bases, J lost 0 bases, and 9 bases lay in between. CDR3 amino acids: CASSLGRIPNYGYTF. In DNA form, the CDR3 reads TGCGCCAGCAGCTTGGGGCGGATACCTAACTATGGCTACACCTTC.

CDR3 DNA: TGTGCCAGTAGTTCGACCTACAGGGGAGCCCTACAAGAGACCCAGTACTTC. Translation: CASSSTYRGALQETQYF. This sequence joins TRBV19 and TRBJ2-5, with 7 bases aligning to TRBD1. The CDR3 length is 17 residues. The germline CDR1 and CDR2 sequences are LNHDA and SQIVND (reference sequence). V was clipped by 5 bases and J by 2 bases; unmatched bases: 14.

The chain carries TRBV6-2 or TRBV6-3 and TRBJ2-7; D might be TRBD2 (6 bases). The CDR3 extends over 17 amino acids. V gave up 2 bases and J gave up 0 bases, with 17 bases separating them. Germline V gives CDR1 MNHEY, CDR2 SVGEGT. In nucleotides, the CDR3 is TGTGCCAGCAGTTACGTGGTCCCTAGCGCACCCTCCTACGAGCAGTACGTC. Encoded protein: CASSYVVPSAPSYEQYV.

This rearrangement joins TRBV11-3 to TRBJ2-1; D possibly corresponds to TRBD2 (5 bases). The CDR3 extends over 15 amino acids. CDR1 and CDR2 from the germline V gene are SGHNT and YENEEA. The V end lost 0 bases, the J end lost 4 bases, and 10 bases lay between the germline ends. Here the CDR3 reads CASSLEADPYNEQFF. Here the CDR3 DNA reads TGTGCCAGCAGCTTAGAAGCGGACCCGTACAATGAGCAGTTCTTC.

This chain links TRBV4-3 with TRBJ2-1, with 8 positions matching TRBD2. CDR3 size: 15 residues. Looked up from germline, CDR1 is LGHNA and CDR2 is YSLEER. J was trimmed by 8 bases and V by 0 bases; bases with no gene match: 6. The DNA for the CDR3 is TGCGCCAGCAGCCAAGATGGACTAGCTGTGGATGAGCAGTTCTTC. Protein: CASSQDGLAVDEQFF.

The gene calls are TRBV7-9 and TRBJ1-2, with D possibly being TRBD1 (5 bases). Deletions cut 5 bases from V and 4 bases from J, with 17 bases between. The CDR3 contains 15 residues. Per germline, CDR1 SEHNR and CDR2 FQNEAQ (reference sequence). The CDR3 DNA reads TGTGCCAGCAGCCCGGCCGGAGGGGCCAGCTATGGCTACACCTTC. Amino acid sequence: CASSPAGGASYGYTF.

The V call is TRBV4-1, the J call TRBJ1-1; weak D call: TRBD1 (5 bases). The CDR3 sequence is 15 residues long. V lost 0 bases, J lost 1 base, and 9 bases lay in between. Germline V gene lookup returns CDR1 MGHRA and CDR2 YSYEKL. CDR3 sequence: CASSQDEDRNTEAFF. The CDR3 nucleotides read TGCGCCAGCAGCCAAGATGAAGACAGGAACACTGAAGCTTTCTTT.

The chain uses TRBV28 and TRBJ1-2; a weak D match, TRBD1 (6 bases). CDR1 MDHEN and CDR2 SYDVKM come from the germline V gene. V was shortened by 2 bases and J by 3 bases, with 16 bases between the two germline ends. CDR3 size: 16 residues. The CDR3 DNA sequence: TGTGCCAGCAGTTTACCGGGGGGCGTAATCCACTATGGCTACACCTTC. This sequence encodes CASSLPGGVIHYGYTF.

This clone occurred once. The chain recombines TRBV2 with TRBJ2-5, with 10 bases fitting TRBD2. The germline CDR1 and CDR2 sequences are SNHLY and FYNNEI. This CDR3 region has 13 residues. The junction had 5 bases not matched to a gene; V was cut back by 9 bases and J by 4 bases. Written as DNA, the CDR3 is TGTGCCAGAGCGGGGGGGCCGTCAGAGACCCAGTACTTC. It yields the protein CARAGGPSETQYF.

The chain recombines TRBV5-1 with TRBJ2-1; 8 bases are shared with TRBD2. Trimming cost V 2 bases and J 8 bases; bases outside gene matches: 9. In germline, CDR1 is SGHRS, CDR2 YFSETQ. The CDR3 has 15 amino acids. The CDR3 nucleotides are TGCGCCAGCAGCTTCGGGACTAGAGGCGGTGATGAGCAGTTCTTC. Protein: CASSFGTRGGDEQFF. Variable domain in full (rest from reference TRBV5-1 and TRBJ2-1): KAGVTQTPRYLIKTRGQQVTLSCSPISGHRSVSWYQQTPGQGLQFLFEYFSETQRNKGNFPGRFSGRQFSNSRSEMNVSTLELGDSALYLCASSFGTRGGDEQFFGPGTRLTVL.

CDR3 in amino acids: CASGLGTRGGEQFF. The CDR3 nucleotides are TGTGCTAGTGGTTTAGGGACTAGAGGGGGTGAGCAGTTCTTC. This chain connects TRBV12-5 to TRBJ2-1; TRBD2 matches at 8 bases. CDR1 is LGHNT and CDR2 is FRNRAP in the germline V gene. The CDR3 runs to 14 residues. V lost 3 bases to trimming and J lost 9 bases; unmatched junction nucleotides: 7.

The chain uses TRBV5-1 and TRBJ1-6; the D gene is possibly TRBD1 (6 bases). The V end was cut by 4 bases, the J end by 9 bases, with 20 bases between. The CDR3 is 16 residues long. Germline V lookup: CDR1 SGHRS, CDR2 YFSETQ. DNA for the CDR3: TGCGCCAGCAGCCCAGGAGGGGGGGGAATCGGTTCACCCCTCCACTTT. Its protein product is CASSPGGGGIGSPLHF.

With regard to this clone: At one end, the junction sequence differs from germline, possibly due to a read error. This chain joins TRBV7-7 and TRBJ2-5; 14 nucleotides align to TRBD2. The CDR3 extends over 16 amino acids. CDR1 and CDR2 from the germline V gene are SSHAT and FNYEAQ (reference sequence). Written as DNA, the CDR3 is TGTGCTAGCAGCCTAGGACTAGCGGGGGGAGGGGAGACCCAGTACTTC. Residues: CASSLGLAGGGETQYF.

The chain links TRBV20-1 to TRBJ1-5, with 9 bases aligning to TRBD1. The V and J ends lost 3 bases and 2 bases, in that order; junction bases with no gene match: 2. The germline V gene has CDR1 DFQATT and CDR2 SNEGSKA (reference sequence). This CDR3 region has 14 residues. CDR3: CSASRTGGNQPQHF. In nucleotides, the CDR3 is TGCAGTGCTAGTCGGACAGGGGGCAATCAGCCCCAGCATTTT.

The sample holds one count of this clone. V usage is TRBV28 and J usage is TRBJ2-2; 10 nucleotides match TRBD1. The CDR3 extends over 17 amino acids. Trimming removed 5 bases from V and 0 bases from J; junction bases left unmatched: 6. CDR1 and CDR2 from the germline V gene are MDHEN and SYDVKM. CDR3 region: CASSPTGQGANTGELFF. For the CDR3, the DNA is TGTGCCAGCAGTCCAACCGGACAGGGGGCGAACACCGGGGAGCTGTTTTTT.

The chain uses TRBV7-2 and TRBJ2-5; 7 bases are a match to TRBD1. Trimming at V came to 3 bases and at J to 4 bases, leaving 8 bases not matched to a gene. The germline V gene encodes CDR1 SGHTA and CDR2 FQGNSA. There are 15 residues in the CDR3. The DNA of the CDR3 is TGTGCCAGCAGCTTGGTCTGGACAGGCAGAGAGACCCAGTACTTC. Translation: CASSLVWTGRETQYF.

The rearrangement joins TRBV30 to TRBJ1-5; 9 bases map to TRBD1. The CDR3 runs to 16 residues. In germline, CDR1 is GTSNPN, CDR2 SVGIG (reference sequence). V lost 0 bases to trimming and J lost 3 bases; unmatched junction nucleotides: 6. CDR3 amino acids: CAWSVPGTGTNQPQHF. In DNA, the CDR3 is TGTGCCTGGAGTGTACCCGGGACAGGGACCAATCAGCCCCAGCATTTT.

The V gene is TRBV20-1, the J gene TRBJ2-2, with TRBD1 identical over 8 bases. Trimming removed 3 bases from V and 5 bases from J; junction bases left unmatched: 5. This CDR3 contains 14 residues. The V gene's germline CDR1 is DFQATT and CDR2 SNEGSKA (reference sequence). The CDR3 loop reads CSASSQGATGELFF. CDR3 nucleotides: TGCAGTGCTAGTTCCCAGGGGGCGACCGGGGAGCTGTTTTTT.